This T cell receptor beta chain originates from a study of a mutant IDH1 vaccine in newly diagnosed glioma. The CDR3 is made up of 12 amino acids. V was pared by 5 bases and J by 7 bases, with 12 bases between. Germline CDR1 is SEHNR and CDR2 is FQNEAQ (reference sequence). Worth noting for this clone: Its matching antigen is unknown.

The time point: week 35, safety follow-up. The content of each vaccine dose was 300 ug of mutant IDH1 20-mer peptide, and topical imiquimod accompanied it. Assay: immunoSEQ multiplex PCR; the TCRdb copy retains only in-frame clones and omits some. The sample has 35,000 to 45,000 clones; 83% are singletons. The sequence was obtained from a woman between 45 and 60 years old with glioma. The input for sequencing was PBMCs, taken from a glioma patient whose treatment included an IDH1 peptide vaccine. The rearrangement uses TRBV7-9 and TRBJ2-7; a weak D match, TRBD2 (6 bases). The CDR3 DNA follows: TGTGCCAGCAGCCTGGGTGGGGGGGAGCAGTACTTC. It is translated as CASSLGGGEQYF. The full variable domain, in which reference TRBV7-9 and TRBJ2-7 provide the parts outside the CDR3, is DTGVSQNPRHKITKRGQNVTFRCDPISEHNRLYWYRQTLGQGPEFLTYFQNEAQLEKSRLLSDRFSAERPKGSFSTLEIQRTEQGDSAMYLCASSLGGGEQYFGPGTRLTVT.